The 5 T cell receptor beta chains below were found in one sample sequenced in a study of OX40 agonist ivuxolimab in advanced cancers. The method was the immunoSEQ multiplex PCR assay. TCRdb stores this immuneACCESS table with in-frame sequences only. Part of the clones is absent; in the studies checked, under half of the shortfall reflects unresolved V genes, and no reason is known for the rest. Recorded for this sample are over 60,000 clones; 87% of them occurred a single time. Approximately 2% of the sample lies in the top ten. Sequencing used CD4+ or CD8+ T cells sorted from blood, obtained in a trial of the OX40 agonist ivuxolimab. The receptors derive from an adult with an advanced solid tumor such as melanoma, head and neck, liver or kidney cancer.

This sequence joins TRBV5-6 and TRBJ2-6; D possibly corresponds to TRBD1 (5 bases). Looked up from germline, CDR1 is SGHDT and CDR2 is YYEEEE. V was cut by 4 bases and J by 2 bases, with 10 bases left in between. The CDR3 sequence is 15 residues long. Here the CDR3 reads CASSISGTGANVLTF. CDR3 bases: TGTGCCAGCAGCATTTCAGGGACTGGGGCCAACGTCCTGACTTTC.

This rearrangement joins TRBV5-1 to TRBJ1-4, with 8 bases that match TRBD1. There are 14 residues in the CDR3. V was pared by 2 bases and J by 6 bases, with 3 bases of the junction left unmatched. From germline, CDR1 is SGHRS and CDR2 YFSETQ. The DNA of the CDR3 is TGCGCCAGCAGCTTAGCAGGGGGCGATGAAAAACTGTTTTTT. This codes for CASSLAGGDEKLFF.

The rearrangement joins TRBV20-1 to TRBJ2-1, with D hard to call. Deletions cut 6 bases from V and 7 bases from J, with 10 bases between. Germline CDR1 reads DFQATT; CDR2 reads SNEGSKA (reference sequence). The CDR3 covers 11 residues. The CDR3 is CSAPNRNEQFF. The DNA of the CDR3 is TGCAGTGCCCCGAACAGAAATGAGCAGTTCTTC.

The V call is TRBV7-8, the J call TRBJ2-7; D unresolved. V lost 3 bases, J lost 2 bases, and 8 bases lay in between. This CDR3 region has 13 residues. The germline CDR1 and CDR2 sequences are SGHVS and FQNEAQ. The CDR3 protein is CASSFSRTYEQYF. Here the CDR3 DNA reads TGTGCCAGCAGCTTTTCGCGGACCTACGAGCAGTACTTC.

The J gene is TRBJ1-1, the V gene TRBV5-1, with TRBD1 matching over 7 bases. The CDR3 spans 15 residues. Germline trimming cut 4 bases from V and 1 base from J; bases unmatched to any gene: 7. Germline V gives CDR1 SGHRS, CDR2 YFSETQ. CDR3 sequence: CASSPSGQPNTEAFF. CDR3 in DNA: TGCGCCAGCAGCCCGTCGGGACAGCCGAACACTGAAGCTTTCTTT.